This T cell receptor beta chain was captured in a study of T cells in Graves' hyperthyroidism and ophthalmopathy. Findings and limits, study-wide: Appearing also in blood were most of the thyroid clonotypes expanded above 0.001.

Note on this clonotype: Its antigen is as yet unknown.

Amplification of TCR beta CDR3 regions used RNA as the template. Primed by the HTBI set, a first-round RT-PCR was run on the TCR CDR3. Each CDR3 protein is one row after TCRdb ran MiXCR on the multiplex PCR reads. The sample has some 500,000 distinct CDR3 sequences, about 15% seen once. Sequencing was carried out using blood. This TCR came from a woman in her thirties with Graves' ophthalmopathy.

CDR3 loop: CASSSTGRRETQYF. For the CDR3, the DNA is TGTGCCAGCAGCTCGACAGGGCGGCGGGAGACCCAGTACTTC. The chain is built from TRBV7-9 and TRBJ2-5, with 7 bases aligning to TRBD1. Trimming removed 4 bases from V and 5 bases from J; junction bases left unmatched: 7. The CDR3 is made up of 14 amino acids. The germline V gene has CDR1 SEHNR and CDR2 FQNEAQ (reference sequence).